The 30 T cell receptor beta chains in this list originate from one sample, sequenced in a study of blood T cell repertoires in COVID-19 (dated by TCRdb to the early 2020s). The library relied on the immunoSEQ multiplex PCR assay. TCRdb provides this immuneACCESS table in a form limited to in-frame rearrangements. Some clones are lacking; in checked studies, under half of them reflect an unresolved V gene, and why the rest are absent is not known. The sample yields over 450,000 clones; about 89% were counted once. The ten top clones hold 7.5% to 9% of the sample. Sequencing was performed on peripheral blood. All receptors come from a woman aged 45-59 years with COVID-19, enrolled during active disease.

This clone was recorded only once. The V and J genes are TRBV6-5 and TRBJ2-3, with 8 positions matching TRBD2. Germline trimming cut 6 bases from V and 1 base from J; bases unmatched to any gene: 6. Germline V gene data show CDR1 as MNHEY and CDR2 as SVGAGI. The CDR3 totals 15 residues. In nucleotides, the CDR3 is TGTGCCAGCAGCGGCCCAGCGGGGGGCACAGATACGCAGTATTTT. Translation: CASSGPAGGTDTQYF.

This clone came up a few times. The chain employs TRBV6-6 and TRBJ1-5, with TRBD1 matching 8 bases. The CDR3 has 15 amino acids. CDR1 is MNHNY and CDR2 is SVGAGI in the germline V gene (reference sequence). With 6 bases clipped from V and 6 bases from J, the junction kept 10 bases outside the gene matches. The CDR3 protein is CASSPDRVIPQPQHF. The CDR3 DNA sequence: TGTGCCAGCAGCCCGGACAGGGTAATACCTCAGCCCCAGCATTTT.

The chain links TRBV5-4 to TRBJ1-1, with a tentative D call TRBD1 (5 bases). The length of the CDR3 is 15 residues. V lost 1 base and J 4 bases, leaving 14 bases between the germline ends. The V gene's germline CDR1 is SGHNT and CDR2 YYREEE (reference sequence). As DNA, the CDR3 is TGTGCCAGCAGCTTGATCGCGGCAGGGCCCACTGAAGCTTTCTTT. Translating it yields CASSLIAAGPTEAFF.

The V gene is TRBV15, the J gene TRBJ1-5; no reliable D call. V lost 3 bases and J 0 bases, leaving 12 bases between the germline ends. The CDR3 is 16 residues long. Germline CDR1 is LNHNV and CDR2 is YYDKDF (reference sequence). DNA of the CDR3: TGTGCCACCAGCAGCCCCGGCGGGAATAGCAATCAGCCCCAGCATTTT. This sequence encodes CATSSPGGNSNQPQHF.

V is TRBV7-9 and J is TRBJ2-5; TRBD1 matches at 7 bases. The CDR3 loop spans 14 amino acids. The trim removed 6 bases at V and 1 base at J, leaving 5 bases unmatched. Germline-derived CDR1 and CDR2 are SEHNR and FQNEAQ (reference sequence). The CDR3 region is CASRSTGIQETQYF. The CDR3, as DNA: TGTGCCAGCAGATCGACAGGGATCCAAGAGACCCAGTACTTC.

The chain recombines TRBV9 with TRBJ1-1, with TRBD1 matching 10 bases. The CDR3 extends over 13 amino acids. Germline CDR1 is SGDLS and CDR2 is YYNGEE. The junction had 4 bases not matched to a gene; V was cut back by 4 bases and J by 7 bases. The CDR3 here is CASSSGQGIEAFF. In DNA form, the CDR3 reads TGTGCCAGCAGCTCGGGACAGGGGATTGAAGCTTTCTTT.

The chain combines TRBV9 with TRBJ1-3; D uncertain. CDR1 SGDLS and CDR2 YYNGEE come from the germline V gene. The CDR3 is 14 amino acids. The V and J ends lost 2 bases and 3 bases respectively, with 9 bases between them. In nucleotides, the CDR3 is TGTGCCAGCAGCGTGAGGGTAGATGGAAACACCATATATTTT. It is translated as CASSVRVDGNTIYF. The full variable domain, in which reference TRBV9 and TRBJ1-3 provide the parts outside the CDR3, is DSGVTQTPKHLITATGQRVTLRCSPRSGDLSVYWYQQSLDQGLQFLIQYYNGEERAKGNILERFSAQQFPDLHSELNLSSLELGDSALYFCASSVRVDGNTIYFGEGSWLTVV.

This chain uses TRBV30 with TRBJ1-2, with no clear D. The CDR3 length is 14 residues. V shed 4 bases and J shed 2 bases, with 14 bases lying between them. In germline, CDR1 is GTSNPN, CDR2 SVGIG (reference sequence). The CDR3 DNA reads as TGTGCCTGGAATATCCTGGGCAGGAACTATGGCTACACCTTC. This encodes CAWNILGRNYGYTF.

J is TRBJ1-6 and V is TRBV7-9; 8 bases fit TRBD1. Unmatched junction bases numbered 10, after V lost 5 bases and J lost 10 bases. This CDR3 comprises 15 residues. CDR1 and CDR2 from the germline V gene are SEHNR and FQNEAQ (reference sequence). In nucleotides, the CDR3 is TGTGCCAGCAGCGGAGTACAGGGGGGGAACTCACCCCTCCACTTT. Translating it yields CASSGVQGGNSPLHF.

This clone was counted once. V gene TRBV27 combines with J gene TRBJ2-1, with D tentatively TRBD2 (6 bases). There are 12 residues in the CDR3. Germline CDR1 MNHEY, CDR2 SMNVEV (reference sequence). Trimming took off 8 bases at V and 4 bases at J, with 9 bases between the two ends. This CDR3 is CASLGTYNEQFF. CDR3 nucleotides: TGTGCCAGCTTAGGGACTTACAATGAGCAGTTCTTC.

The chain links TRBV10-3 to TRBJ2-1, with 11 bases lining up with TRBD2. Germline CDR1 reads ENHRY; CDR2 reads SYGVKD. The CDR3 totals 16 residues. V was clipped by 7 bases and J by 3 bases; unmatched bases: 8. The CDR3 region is CAITSAGLAGYNEQFF. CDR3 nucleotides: TGTGCCATCACCTCCGCCGGACTAGCGGGCTACAATGAGCAGTTCTTC.

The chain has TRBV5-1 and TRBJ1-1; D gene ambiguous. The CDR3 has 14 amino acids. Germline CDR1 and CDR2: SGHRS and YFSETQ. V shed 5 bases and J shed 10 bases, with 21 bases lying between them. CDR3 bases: TGCGCCAGCAGTTCCGGAACGGTAGGAGTGACAGCTTTCTTT. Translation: CASSSGTVGVTAFF.

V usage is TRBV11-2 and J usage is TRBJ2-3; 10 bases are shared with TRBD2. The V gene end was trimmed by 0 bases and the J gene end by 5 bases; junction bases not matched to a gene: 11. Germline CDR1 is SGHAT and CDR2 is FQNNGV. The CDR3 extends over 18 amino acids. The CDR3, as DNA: TGTGCCAGCAGCTTAGATTCCATAGCGGGGGGCCATGGAGATACGCAGTATTTT. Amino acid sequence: CASSLDSIAGGHGDTQYF.

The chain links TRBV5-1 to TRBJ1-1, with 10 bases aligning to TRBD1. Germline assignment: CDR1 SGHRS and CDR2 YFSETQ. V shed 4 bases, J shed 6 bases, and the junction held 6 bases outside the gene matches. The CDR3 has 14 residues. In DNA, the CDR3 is TGCGCCAGCAGCGAAGGACAGGGGGACTCTGAAGCTTTCTTT. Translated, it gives CASSEGQGDSEAFF.

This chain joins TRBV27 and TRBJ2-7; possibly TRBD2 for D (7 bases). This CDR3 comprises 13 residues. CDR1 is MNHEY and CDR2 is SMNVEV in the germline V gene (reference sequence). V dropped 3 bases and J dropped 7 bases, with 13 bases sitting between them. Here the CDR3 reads CASSFPGGGEQYF. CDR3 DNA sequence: TGTGCCAGCAGTTTCCCGGGGGGCGGAGAGCAGTACTTC.

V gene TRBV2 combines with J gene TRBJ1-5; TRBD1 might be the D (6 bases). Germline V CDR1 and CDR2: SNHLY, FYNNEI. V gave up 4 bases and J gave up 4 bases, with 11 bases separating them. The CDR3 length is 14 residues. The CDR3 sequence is CASSAERGNQPQHF. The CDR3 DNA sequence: TGTGCCAGCAGTGCGGAAAGGGGGAATCAGCCCCAGCATTTT.

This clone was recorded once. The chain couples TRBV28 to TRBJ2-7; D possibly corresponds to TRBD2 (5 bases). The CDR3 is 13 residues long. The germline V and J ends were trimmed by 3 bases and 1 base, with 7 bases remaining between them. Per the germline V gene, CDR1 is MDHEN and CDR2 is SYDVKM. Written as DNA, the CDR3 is TGTGCCAGCAGTTTCTCGGGGTCCTACGAGCAGTACTTC. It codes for CASSFSGSYEQYF.

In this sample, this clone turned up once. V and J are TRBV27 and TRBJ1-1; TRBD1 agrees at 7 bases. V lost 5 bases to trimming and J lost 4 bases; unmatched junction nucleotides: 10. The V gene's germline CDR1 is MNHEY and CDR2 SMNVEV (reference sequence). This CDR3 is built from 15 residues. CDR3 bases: TGTGCCAGCAGTACACGACAGGGATTAGCCACTGAAGCTTTCTTT. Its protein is CASSTRQGLATEAFF.

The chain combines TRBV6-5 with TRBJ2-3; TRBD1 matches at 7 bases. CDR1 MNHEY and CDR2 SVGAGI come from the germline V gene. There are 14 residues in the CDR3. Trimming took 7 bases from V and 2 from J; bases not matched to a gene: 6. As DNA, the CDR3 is TGTGCCAGCAACAGGGGCCCCTACACAGATACGCAGTATTTT. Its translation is CASNRGPYTDTQYF.

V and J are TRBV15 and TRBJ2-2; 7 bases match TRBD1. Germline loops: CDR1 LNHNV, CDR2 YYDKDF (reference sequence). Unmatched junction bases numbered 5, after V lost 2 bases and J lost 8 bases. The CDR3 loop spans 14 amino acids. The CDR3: CATSRLGQEGELFF. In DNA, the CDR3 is TGTGCCACCAGCAGACTTGGACAGGAAGGGGAGCTGTTTTTT.

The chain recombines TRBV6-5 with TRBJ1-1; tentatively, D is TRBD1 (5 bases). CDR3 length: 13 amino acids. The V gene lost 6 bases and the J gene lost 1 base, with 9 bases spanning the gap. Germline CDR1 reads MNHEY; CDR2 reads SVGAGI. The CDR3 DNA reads TGTGCCAGCAGACAGGTGAGGAACACTGAAGCTTTCTTT. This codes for CASRQVRNTEAFF.

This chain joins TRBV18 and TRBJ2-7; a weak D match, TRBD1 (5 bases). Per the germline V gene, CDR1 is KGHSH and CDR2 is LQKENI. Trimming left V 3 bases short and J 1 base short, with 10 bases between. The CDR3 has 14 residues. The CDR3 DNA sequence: TGTGCCAGCTCACCGGACACTGAGTCCTACGAGCAGTACTTC. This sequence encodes CASSPDTESYEQYF.

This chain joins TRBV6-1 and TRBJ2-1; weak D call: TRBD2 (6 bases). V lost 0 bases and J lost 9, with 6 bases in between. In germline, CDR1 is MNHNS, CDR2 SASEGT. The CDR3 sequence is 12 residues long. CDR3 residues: CASSEAGGEQFF. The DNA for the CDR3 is TGTGCCAGCAGTGAAGCGGGGGGTGAGCAGTTCTTC.

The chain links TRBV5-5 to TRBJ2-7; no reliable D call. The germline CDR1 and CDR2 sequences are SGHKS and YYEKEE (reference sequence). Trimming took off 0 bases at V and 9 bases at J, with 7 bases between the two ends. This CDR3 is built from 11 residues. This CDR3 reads CASSLVEAQYF. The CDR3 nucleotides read TGTGCCAGCAGCTTGGTAGAAGCGCAGTACTTC.

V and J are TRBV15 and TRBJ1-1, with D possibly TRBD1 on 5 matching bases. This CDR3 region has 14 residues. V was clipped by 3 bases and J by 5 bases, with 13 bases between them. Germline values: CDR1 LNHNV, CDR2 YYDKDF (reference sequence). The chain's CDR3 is CATSRGWRGTEAFF. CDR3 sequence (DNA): TGTGCCACCAGCAGGGGATGGCGGGGGACTGAAGCTTTCTTT.

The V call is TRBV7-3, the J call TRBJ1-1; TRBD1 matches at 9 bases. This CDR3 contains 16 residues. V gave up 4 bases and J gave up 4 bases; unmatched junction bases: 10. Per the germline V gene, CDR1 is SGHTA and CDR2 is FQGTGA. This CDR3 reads CASSSRRDRDGTEAFF. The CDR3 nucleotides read TGTGCCAGCAGCTCCCGCCGGGACAGGGATGGCACTGAAGCTTTCTTT.

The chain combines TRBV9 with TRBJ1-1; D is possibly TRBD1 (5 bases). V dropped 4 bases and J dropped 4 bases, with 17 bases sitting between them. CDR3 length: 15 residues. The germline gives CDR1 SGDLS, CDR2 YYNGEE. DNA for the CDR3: TGTGCCAGCAGCCGAGATGACAGACTAGGCACTGAAGCTTTCTTT. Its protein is CASSRDDRLGTEAFF.

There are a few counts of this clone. Here the CDR3 reads CASSIWANTEAFF. The CDR3, as DNA: TGTGCCAGTAGTATATGGGCGAACACTGAAGCTTTCTTT. V is TRBV19 and J is TRBJ1-1; D call uncertain. Germline V gives CDR1 LNHDA, CDR2 SQIVND (reference sequence). The V end lost 2 bases, the J end lost 1 base, and 5 bases lay between the germline ends. This CDR3 has 13 amino acids.

The DNA for the CDR3 is TGTGCCAGCAGTTTAGACAGGGTAACCTATGGCTACACCTTC. This gives the protein CASSLDRVTYGYTF. This sequence joins TRBV6-5 and TRBJ1-2; 7 nucleotides line up with TRBD1. The CDR3 is made up of 14 amino acids. Germline CDR1 and CDR2: MNHEY and SVGAGI. V shed 4 bases, J shed 4 bases, and the junction held 6 bases outside the gene matches.

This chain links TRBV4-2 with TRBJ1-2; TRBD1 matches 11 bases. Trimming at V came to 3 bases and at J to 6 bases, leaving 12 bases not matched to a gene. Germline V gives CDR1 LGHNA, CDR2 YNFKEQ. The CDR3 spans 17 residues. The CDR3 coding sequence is TGTGCCAGCAGCCAGCCCGGGGACAGGGGGGAACTGGATGGCTACACCTTC. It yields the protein CASSQPGDRGELDGYTF.